This entry lists 4 T cell receptor beta chains sequenced from one sample in a study of spatial heterogeneity in lung cancer. No cognate antigen is known for these TCRs. Time point specified: sample taken at primary tumor resection. Findings of the study overall: Intratumoral expanded alpha and beta TCR counts were found to track tumor mutation counts.

MiXCR, applied by TCRdb to the 5' RACE reads, yields one record per CDR3 protein. The sample carries 9,000 to 13,000 distinct CDR3 sequences, 7.9% recorded once. Sequences were derived from lung tumor tissue, sampled at surgery. The receptors were sampled from a female donor with early-stage non-small cell lung cancer.

By sample fraction, this clonotype is medium-sized. This chain uses TRBV20-1 with TRBJ2-7; D might be TRBD2 (5 bases). V lost 6 bases to trimming and J lost 2 bases, with 14 bases between them. CDR3 length: 13 amino acids. Germline lookup yields CDR1 DFQATT and CDR2 SNEGSKA (reference sequence). The CDR3 coding sequence is TGCAGTGCCGTAGTAGCGACTACCTACGAGCAGTACTTC. Its translation: CSAVVATTYEQYF.

This clonotype was found many times. The rearrangement joins TRBV5-4 to TRBJ1-2, with D perhaps matching TRBD1 (6 bases). Trimming stripped 2 bases from V and 6 bases from J, with 14 bases between. The V gene's germline CDR1 is SGHNT and CDR2 YYREEE (reference sequence). The CDR3 covers 14 residues. The CDR3 DNA follows: TGTGCCAGCAGCTTCGTCGACAGGATCGATGGCTACACCTTC. Protein sequence: CASSFVDRIDGYTF.

This clonotype is termed medium-sized. The gene calls are TRBV6-4 and TRBJ2-3; the match to TRBD2 covers 13 bases. The germline V gene encodes CDR1 MRHNA and CDR2 SNTAGT. The CDR3 length is 15 residues. Trimming took 0 bases from V and 6 from J; bases not matched to a gene: 0. The CDR3 is CASSDSTSGGDTQYF. The CDR3 coding sequence is TGTGCCAGCAGTGACTCGACTAGCGGGGGGGATACGCAGTATTTT.

Here the CDR3 DNA reads TGTGCCAGCAGCAACAAGGGGTTCAATCAGCCCCAGCATTTT. The encoded protein is CASSNKGFNQPQHF. This chain links TRBV21-1 with TRBJ1-5; the table names TRBD1, a call not compared with the DNA. TRBV21-1 is classified as a pseudogene. The CDR3 runs to 14 residues.